This entry is about one T cell receptor (beta chain). The entry originates in a study of shared clonotypes between healthy human individuals. On the study more broadly: CD4 naive and CD4 memory each took three plates per donor, while CD8 naive took two and CD8 memory one.

Sequencing was performed with immunoSEQ multiplex PCR; in TCRdb, only in-frame clones are kept and a portion is missing. The sample has 2 million or so clones, about 95% seen once. Naive-designated CD8 cells lacked CD45RO, were positively enriched for CCR7, and omitted terminally differentiated effector memory CD45RA+ cells. The CDR3 is 15 amino acids. Germline V gives CDR1 KGHSH, CDR2 LQKENI. The V segment lost 4 bases and the J segment 6 bases; nucleotides outside the gene matches: 4. The chain recombines TRBV18 with TRBJ2-3; 13 bases agree with TRBD2. The source is a man between 18 and 29 years old in good health. Sequenced: naive CD8+ T cells sorted from blood. The CDR3 loop reads CASSQVGLAGDTQYF. CDR3 nucleotides: TGTGCCAGCTCACAAGTGGGACTAGCGGGGGATACGCAGTATTTT.